The 18 T cell receptor beta chains presented below share a single source sample, sequenced in a study of early stage breast cancer tumors. Profiled with immunoSEQ multiplex PCR; TCRdb holds only in-frame clones, not every one. The table lists about 58,000 clones, 70% to 80% of them singletons. Sequencing used blood. The source of these receptors is a person aged 25 to 39 with breast cancer.

This clone showed up just a few times. This sequence joins TRBV6-4 and TRBJ2-4; TRBD1 aligns across 10 bases. J gave up 6 bases and V 6 bases, and 8 bases lay outside the gene matches. This CDR3 has 15 residues. CDR1 and CDR2 from the germline V gene are MRHNA and SNTAGT. This CDR3 reads CASSPGQGGGNIQYF. The CDR3 nucleotides are TGTGCCAGCAGCCCTGGACAGGGGGGCGGAAACATTCAGTACTTC.

V usage is TRBV18 and J usage is TRBJ2-1; 10 nucleotides match TRBD2. Germline V CDR1 and CDR2: KGHSH, LQKENI. CDR3 length: 15 residues. The junction had 10 bases not matched to a gene; V was cut back by 2 bases and J by 12 bases. The CDR3 nucleotides read TGTGCCAGCTCACCAGCAGCGGGAGGGCCTGGCGGGCAGTTCTTC. Encoded protein: CASSPAAGGPGGQFF.

Here the CDR3 reads CASSFFGDGADSGNTIYF. CDR3 DNA sequence: TGTGCCAGCAGCTTTTTCGGTGACGGGGCAGACTCTGGAAACACCATATATTTT. The V and J genes are TRBV7-9 and TRBJ1-3; perhaps TRBD1 as D (5 bases). Germline CDR1 SEHNR, CDR2 FQNEAQ (reference sequence). V was shortened by 3 bases and J by 0 bases, with 18 bases between the two germline ends. The length of the CDR3 is 18 residues.

CDR3 bases: TGTGCCAGCAGTTACTCCGGCTACTATGGCTACACCTTC. Amino acids: CASSYSGYYGYTF. J is TRBJ1-2 and V is TRBV6-5; D is unclear. Trimming removed 0 bases from V and 3 bases from J, with 5 bases in between. This CDR3 has 13 amino acids. Per the germline V gene, CDR1 is MNHEY and CDR2 is SVGAGI.

This chain joins TRBV7-6 and TRBJ2-1; D might be TRBD2 (5 bases). The length of the CDR3 is 18 residues. Trimming removed 4 bases from V and 3 bases from J, with 22 bases in between. The germline gives CDR1 SGHVS, CDR2 FNYEAQ. DNA of the CDR3: TGTGCCAGCAGCTCCGGATATTGGGAGTCGCCTAACTACAATGAGCAGTTCTTC. It yields the protein CASSSGYWESPNYNEQFF.

This clone was observed a few times. V is TRBV13 and J is TRBJ2-7, with 10 bases aligning to TRBD2. The CDR3 consists of 14 residues. Germline V gene sequence: CDR1 PRHDT, CDR2 FYEKMQ (reference sequence). After removal of 5 bases from V and 3 bases from J, the junction contained 4 bases not matched to a gene. The CDR3 region has the DNA TGTGCCAGCAGCCGGACTAGCGGACGCTACGAGCAGTACTTC. Protein sequence: CASSRTSGRYEQYF.

The rearrangement links TRBV5-1 to TRBJ2-6; D call uncertain. The V end lost 3 bases, the J end lost 1 base, and 11 bases lay between the germline ends. Germline V gene sequence: CDR1 SGHRS, CDR2 YFSETQ. The CDR3 is 16 amino acids. The CDR3 is CASSYEDLSGANVLTF. CDR3 nucleotide sequence: TGCGCCAGCAGCTACGAGGACCTGTCTGGGGCCAACGTCCTGACTTTC.

This clone was seen once. J is TRBJ2-1 and V is TRBV6-6; tentatively, D is TRBD1 (5 bases). Germline CDR1 MNHNY, CDR2 SVGAGI (reference sequence). V was clipped by 2 bases and J by 3 bases, with 11 bases between them. The CDR3 totals 15 residues. The CDR3 is CASSYGDRLYNEQFF. CDR3 DNA sequence: TGTGCCAGCAGTTACGGCGACAGACTCTACAATGAGCAGTTCTTC.

In its sample, this clone was seen a few times. V is TRBV11-1 and J is TRBJ2-7; D tentatively reads TRBD1 or TRBD2 (5 bases each). V lost 4 bases, J lost 3 bases, and 13 bases lay in between. The CDR3 length is 14 residues. Germline V lookup: CDR1 SGHAT, CDR2 FQDESV (reference sequence). This CDR3 is CASSSWDQGYEQYF. CDR3 DNA: TGTGCCAGCAGCTCCTGGGACCAAGGCTACGAGCAGTACTTC.

This clone was picked up one time. The chain joins TRBV19 to TRBJ2-2; D is unresolved. V lost 7 bases to trimming and J lost 1 base, with 10 bases between them. Germline CDR1 and CDR2: LNHDA and SQIVND (reference sequence). The CDR3 is made up of 14 amino acids. The CDR3 region has the DNA TGTGCCAGTACTCATGGCAGGAACACCGGGGAGCTGTTTTTT. Translation gives CASTHGRNTGELFF.

The chain's CDR3 is CASSSLTSGQNIQYF. For the CDR3, the DNA is TGTGCCAGCAGTTCTCTGACTAGCGGCCAAAACATTCAGTACTTC. This sequence joins TRBV6-5 and TRBJ2-4, with 9 nucleotides matching TRBD2. CDR3 length equals 15 residues. CDR1 is MNHEY and CDR2 is SVGAGI in the germline V gene. The V segment lost 4 bases and the J segment 5 bases; nucleotides outside the gene matches: 6.

The rearrangement joins TRBV4-1 to TRBJ2-7; D not certain. Germline V lookup: CDR1 MGHRA, CDR2 YSYEKL. Trimming took 0 bases from V and 2 from J, leaving 5 bases between them. The CDR3 is 13 residues long. As DNA, the CDR3 is TGCGCCAGCAGCCAAGATGACACCTACGAGCAGTACTTC. Amino acid sequence: CASSQDDTYEQYF.

The chain employs TRBV7-8 and TRBJ2-7; 8 nucleotides agree with TRBD2. The CDR3 runs to 15 residues. CDR1 SGHVS and CDR2 FQNEAQ come from the germline V gene. The trim removed 2 bases at V and 4 bases at J, leaving 7 bases unmatched. CDR3 coding DNA: TGTGCCAGCAGCTTACAACCGGGAGGGAGGTACGAGCAGTACTTC. Protein sequence: CASSLQPGGRYEQYF.

The chain is built from TRBV5-1 and TRBJ2-7; 8 bases map to TRBD1. Trimming took 0 bases from V and 0 from J; bases not matched to a gene: 8. Germline CDR1 and CDR2: SGHRS and YFSETQ. The CDR3 runs 17 residues. The CDR3, as DNA: TGCGCCAGCAGCTTGGCCCGACCGGGACAGGACTCCTACGAGCAGTACTTC. It codes for CASSLARPGQDSYEQYF.

This clone was seen more than once but under ten times. V and J are TRBV16 and TRBJ1-5, with TRBD1 matching over 10 bases. With 4 bases clipped from V and 5 bases from J, the junction kept 5 bases outside the gene matches. CDR1 KGHSY and CDR2 FQNENV come from the germline V gene. The CDR3 sequence is 15 residues long. The CDR3 DNA sequence: TGTGCCAGCAGCCCATCAGGGACAGGGGATCAGCCCCAGCATTTT. It translates to CASSPSGTGDQPQHF.

The J gene is TRBJ1-2, the V gene TRBV19; D is undetermined. Per the germline V gene, CDR1 is LNHDA and CDR2 is SQIVND (reference sequence). Trimming shortened V by 1 base and J by 6 bases, and 9 bases separated the two germline ends. The CDR3 is 13 residues long. The CDR3 loop is CASSIVPRDGYTF. CDR3 DNA: TGTGCCAGTAGTATAGTCCCGCGAGATGGCTACACCTTC.

The chain combines TRBV6-6 with TRBJ1-5; no clear D. This CDR3 spans 13 amino acids. The V gene lost 4 bases and the J gene lost 7 bases, with 11 bases spanning the gap. Per germline, CDR1 MNHNY and CDR2 SVGAGI (reference sequence). The CDR3 sequence: CASSSGVGQPQHF. CDR3 in DNA: TGTGCCAGCAGTTCCGGGGTCGGACAGCCCCAGCATTTT.

The chain carries TRBV19 and TRBJ1-1; possible D gene TRBD1, 5 bases. Per germline, CDR1 LNHDA and CDR2 SQIVND (reference sequence). The CDR3 contains 14 residues. DNA of the CDR3: TGTGCGATCCGGGACGCAGGAAGTGGTACTGAAGCTTTCTTT. Protein: CAIRDAGSGTEAFF.